This entry describes one T cell receptor beta chain. It has no known antigen specificity. No much larger clone is present one base from it, and per-base qualities are unavailable. From the cysteine through the phenylalanine, the CDR3 covers 13 amino acids. Only the CDR3 portion is preserved as DNA: 39 bases, with reading frame beginning at the first base. CDR1 and CDR2 were assigned from the germline V gene (reference sequence) as DFQATT and SNEGSKA. V and J lose 2 bases and 0 bases, and a span of 2 bases separates them. TRIzol reagent was used to extract total RNA from the cultured T cells. TCRbeta libraries were amplified from RNA using 5' rapid amplification of cDNA ends (5'RACE). Before sequencing, Qubit, an Agilent instrument, and quantitative PCR were used to check library concentration and integrity. Qualified libraries were sequenced on Illumina HiSeq or MiSeq by a commercial service provider. As for the authors' bioinformatics: MiXCR version 1.8.2 was used to identify TCR sequences in each sample. To qualify, a clone needed a CDR3 longer than four amino acids, an in-frame nucleotide length, and no stop codon. A read counted as effective if the read contained the complete CDR3 structure. RT-PCR with 24 Vbeta primers, GeneScan spectratyping, and Sanger sequencing were used to validate the expanded clones. TCRdb redid the processing of the public reads, applying fastp at Q25 and MiXCR, and retained in-frame beta chains. Each record represents a unique CDR3 protein, reported with the most common genes and DNA among its rows. These V and J calls rely on TCRdb rather than the paper's analysis. The sample table shows about 10,000 distinct CDR3 sequences, and around 40% are seen once. Roughly 29% of the sample is in the top ten clones.

CD3+ T cells were first rested overnight at less than 3 million cells/mL in RPMI 1640 without fetal bovine serum. MACS immunomagnetic beads were used according to the manufacturer's instructions to isolate CD3+ T cells from PBMCs. This specimen belongs to a study of T cell repertoires and leukemia-associated antigens (dated by TCRdb to between 2018 and 2021). General notes on the study: Per sample, about 5.1 to 7 million read pairs and about 3.3 to 5.0 million effective reads were obtained, for approximately 16 million effective reads in total. The study aimed to identify which antigen a TCR Vbeta21 clone previously found in CML patients recognizes, using in vitro peptide stimulation of healthy T cells. The study at large found these results: The four groups showed no significant differences in numbers of Vbeta genes (about 59), Jbeta genes (roughly 13), VDJ rearrangements, or unique CDR3s. The antigen specificity and function of the expanded clones were not directly tested and needed further investigation.

The source of this sequence is a female donor in good health. The chain was built from TRBV20-1 and TRBJ2-6; no D gene can be assigned with confidence. Sequenced material: CD3+ T cells sorted from blood and cultured. The DNA sequence is TGCAGTGCTAGACCCTCTGGGGCCAACGTCCTGACTTTC. Its translation is CSARPSGANVLTF.